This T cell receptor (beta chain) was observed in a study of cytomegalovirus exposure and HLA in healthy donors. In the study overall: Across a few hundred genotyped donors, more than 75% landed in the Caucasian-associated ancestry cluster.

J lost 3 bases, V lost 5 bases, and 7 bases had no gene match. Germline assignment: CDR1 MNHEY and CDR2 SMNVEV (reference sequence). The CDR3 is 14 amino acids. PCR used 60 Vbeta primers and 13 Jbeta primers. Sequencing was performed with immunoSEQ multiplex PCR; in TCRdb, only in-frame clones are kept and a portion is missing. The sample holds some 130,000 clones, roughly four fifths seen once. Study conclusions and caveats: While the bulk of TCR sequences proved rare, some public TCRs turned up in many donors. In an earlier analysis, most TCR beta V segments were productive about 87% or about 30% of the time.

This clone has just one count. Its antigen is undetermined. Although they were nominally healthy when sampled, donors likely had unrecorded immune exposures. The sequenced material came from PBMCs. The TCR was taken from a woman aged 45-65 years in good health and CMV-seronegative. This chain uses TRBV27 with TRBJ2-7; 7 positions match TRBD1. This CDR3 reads CASSISTGFYEQYF. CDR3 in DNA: TGTGCCAGCAGTATCTCGACAGGGTTCTACGAGCAGTACTTC.